The 30 T cell receptor beta chains presented below share a single source sample, sequenced in a study of OX40 agonist ivuxolimab in advanced cancers. Sequencing was performed with immunoSEQ multiplex PCR; in TCRdb, only in-frame clones are kept and a portion is missing. The table records roughly 60,000 clones, 84% of them present only once. Sequenced material: CD4+ or CD8+ T cells sorted from blood, taken in a trial of the OX40 agonist ivuxolimab. Source of these receptors: an adult with an advanced solid tumor such as melanoma, head and neck, liver or kidney cancer.

This chain joins TRBV14 and TRBJ2-1; D gene unclear. The CDR3 is made up of 11 amino acids. Per the germline V gene, CDR1 is SGHDN and CDR2 is FVKESK. V was pared by 6 bases and J by 9 bases, with 9 bases between. CDR3 sequence: CASSVESEQFF. Here the CDR3 DNA reads TGTGCCAGCAGTGTAGAAAGTGAGCAGTTCTTC.

This sequence joins TRBV5-1 and TRBJ2-7; D possibly corresponds to TRBD1 (6 bases). From germline, CDR1 is SGHRS and CDR2 YFSETQ. The CDR3 is 14 amino acids. V lost 5 bases and J lost 1, with 13 bases in between. CDR3 sequence: CASRTPTGSYEQYF. The CDR3 region has the DNA TGCGCCAGCAGGACCCCGACAGGATCCTACGAGCAGTACTTC.

V usage is TRBV7-2 and J usage is TRBJ1-1; no clear D gene. The germline CDR1 and CDR2 sequences are SGHTA and FQGNSA. The CDR3 runs 15 residues. Trimming left V 5 bases short and J 3 bases short, with 16 bases between. The CDR3 region is CASSRQGSWHTEAFF. In nucleotides, the CDR3 is TGTGCCAGCAGCCGCCAAGGGAGTTGGCACACTGAAGCTTTCTTT.

In this sample, this clone turned up many times. V and J are TRBV27 and TRBJ2-7; TRBD1 agrees at 8 bases. Per germline, CDR1 MNHEY and CDR2 SMNVEV (reference sequence). The trim removed 3 bases at V and 0 bases at J, leaving 1 base unmatched. This CDR3 comprises 14 residues. CDR3 amino acids: CASSFGTGSYEQYF. Written as DNA, the CDR3 is TGTGCCAGCAGTTTCGGGACAGGCTCCTACGAGCAGTACTTC.

The chain carries TRBV7-6 and TRBJ2-5; D is perhaps TRBD1 or TRBD2 (7 bases each). The CDR3 loop spans 13 amino acids. Germline assignment: CDR1 SGHVS and CDR2 FNYEAQ. Trimming removed 4 bases at V and 9 bases at J, with 15 bases between. The chain's CDR3 is CASSSGQGGAQYF. Written as DNA, the CDR3 is TGTGCCAGCAGCTCCGGGCAGGGGGGGGCCCAGTACTTC.

This clone was counted a single time. The chain links TRBV7-9 to TRBJ2-7, with D possibly being TRBD2 (6 bases). Between the trimmed V and J ends, which lost 2 bases and 5 bases, there was a span of 10 bases. This CDR3 comprises 13 residues. CDR1 SEHNR and CDR2 FQNEAQ come from the germline V gene (reference sequence). The CDR3 reads CASSLMGGHEQYF. CDR3 bases: TGTGCCAGCAGCTTAATGGGAGGCCACGAGCAGTACTTC.

The rearrangement uses TRBV30 and TRBJ1-3, with 8 bases that match TRBD1. CDR3 length: 13 residues. Trimming at V came to 7 bases and at J to 2 bases, leaving 4 bases not matched to a gene. The V gene's germline CDR1 is GTSNPN and CDR2 SVGIG (reference sequence). CDR3 region: CALGQGAGNTIYF. In nucleotides, the CDR3 is TGTGCCTTAGGACAGGGCGCTGGAAACACCATATATTTT.

The chain employs TRBV11-2 and TRBJ2-7, with 12 bases identical to TRBD1. V shed 6 bases, J shed 6 bases, and the junction held 9 bases outside the gene matches. The CDR3 has 15 amino acids. Germline CDR1 reads SGHAT; CDR2 reads FQNNGV. CDR3 protein: CASRKTGTGGFEQYF. As DNA, the CDR3 is TGTGCCAGCAGAAAAACCGGGACAGGGGGCTTCGAGCAGTACTTC. Full variable domain (rest looked up from reference TRBV11-2 and TRBJ2-7): EAGVAQSPRYKIIEKRQSVAFWCNPISGHATLYWYQQILGQGPKLLIQFQNNGVVDDSQLPKDRFSAERLKGVDSTLKIQPAKLEDSAVYLCASRKTGTGGFEQYFGPGTRLTVT.

This clone was observed once. This chain connects TRBV15 to TRBJ2-1; the D gene is possibly TRBD2 (5 bases). Looked up from germline, CDR1 is LNHNV and CDR2 is YYDKDF (reference sequence). The CDR3 sequence is 13 residues long. The V and J ends lost 5 bases and 14 bases respectively, with 19 bases between them. In DNA, the CDR3 is TGTGCCACCAGCCCCTCAAGATATGAGGAGGAGTTCTTC. Protein: CATSPSRYEEEFF.

In its sample, this clone was seen once. The chain combines TRBV2 with TRBJ2-2, with 10 bases matching TRBD1. This CDR3 spans 16 amino acids. The trim removed 3 bases at V and 5 bases at J, leaving 6 bases unmatched. Germline V lookup: CDR1 SNHLY, CDR2 FYNNEI. CDR3 sequence reads: CASSDARQGATGELFF. DNA for the CDR3: TGTGCCAGCAGTGATGCCCGACAGGGGGCGACCGGGGAGCTGTTTTTT.

The chain uses TRBV15 and TRBJ2-1, with 9 bases matching TRBD2. The CDR3 has 17 amino acids. Trimming at V came to 0 bases and at J to 7 bases, leaving 10 bases not matched to a gene. The V gene's germline CDR1 is LNHNV and CDR2 YYDKDF (reference sequence). The CDR3 nucleotides are TGTGCCACCAGCAGAGATCTAGGCAGCGGGAGGATTAATGAGCAGTTCTTC. As protein: CATSRDLGSGRINEQFF.

This clone showed up just a few times. This chain joins TRBV19 and TRBJ2-1, with a weak D call TRBD1 (6 bases). Germline loops: CDR1 LNHDA, CDR2 SQIVND (reference sequence). The CDR3 runs to 14 residues. The ends were cut back, 3 bases at V and 9 bases at J, with 15 bases in the middle. CDR3 nucleotide sequence: TGTGCCAGTAGTATTCAGGGGATAGGGGGTGAGCAGTTCTTC. Its protein product is CASSIQGIGGEQFF.

The genes are TRBV19 and TRBJ1-3; D is possibly TRBD1 (6 bases). The CDR3 spans 15 residues. The V gene's germline CDR1 is LNHDA and CDR2 SQIVND (reference sequence). Between the trimmed V and J ends, which lost 7 bases and 4 bases, there was a span of 17 bases. The CDR3 loop reads CASTGQTGPGNTIYF. The CDR3 region has the DNA TGTGCCAGTACGGGACAAACCGGTCCGGGAAACACCATATATTTT.

The table lists this clone with a few counts. The chain is built from TRBV5-1 and TRBJ1-1; 9 positions agree with TRBD1. The length of the CDR3 is 14 residues. Trimming removed 4 bases from V and 1 base from J; junction bases left unmatched: 2. The germline gives CDR1 SGHRS, CDR2 YFSETQ. The CDR3 protein is CASSRGQGNTEAFF. The DNA for the CDR3 is TGCGCCAGCAGCCGGGGACAGGGGAACACTGAAGCTTTCTTT.

The V call is TRBV5-1, the J call TRBJ2-7, with D perhaps given as TRBD1 or TRBD2 (5 bases each). Germline V gene lookup returns CDR1 SGHRS and CDR2 YFSETQ. V was trimmed by 0 bases and J by 2 bases, leaving 12 bases between them. This CDR3 spans 15 amino acids. The CDR3 DNA is TGCGCCAGCAGCTTGGGGGACGTGGACACCTACGAGCAGTACTTC. This codes for CASSLGDVDTYEQYF. Full variable domain (outside the CDR3, taken from reference TRBV5-1 and TRBJ2-7): KAGVTQTPRYLIKTRGQQVTLSCSPISGHRSVSWYQQTPGQGLQFLFEYFSETQRNKGNFPGRFSGRQFSNSRSEMNVSTLELGDSALYLCASSLGDVDTYEQYFGPGTRLTVT.

This rearrangement joins TRBV28 to TRBJ2-5; D not certain. The CDR3 consists of 12 residues. The germline CDR1 and CDR2 sequences are MDHEN and SYDVKM. Between the trimmed V and J ends, which lost 6 bases and 4 bases, there was a span of 9 bases. As DNA, the CDR3 is TGTGCCAGCAGCCCAAATGGAGAGACCCAGTACTTC. Protein product: CASSPNGETQYF. Based on the CDR3 plus reference TRBV28 and TRBJ2-5, the full variable domain is DVKVTQSSRYLVKRTGEKVFLECVQDMDHENMFWYRQDPGLGLRLIYFSYDVKMKEKGDIPEGYSVSREKKERFSLILESASTNQTSMYLCASSPNGETQYFGPGTRLLVL.

The rearrangement joins TRBV19 to TRBJ2-3; 12 bases agree with TRBD2. The CDR3 runs 17 residues. Trimming took 2 bases from V and 2 from J; bases not matched to a gene: 5. Germline V gene sequence: CDR1 LNHDA, CDR2 SQIVND (reference sequence). The CDR3 loop is CASSIPRLAGATDTQYF. The CDR3 DNA reads as TGTGCCAGTAGTATACCCCGACTAGCGGGGGCCACAGATACGCAGTATTTT. Based on the CDR3 plus reference TRBV19 and TRBJ2-3, the full variable domain is DGGITQSPKYLFRKEGQNVTLSCEQNLNHDAMYWYRQDPGQGLRLIYYSQIVNDFQKGDIAEGYSVSREKKESFPLTVTSAQKNPTAFYLCASSIPRLAGATDTQYFGPGTRLTVL.

The V gene is TRBV7-7, the J gene TRBJ2-5, with 7 bases lining up with TRBD2. The V gene end was trimmed by 5 bases and the J gene end by 4 bases; junction bases not matched to a gene: 4. Germline CDR1 reads SSHAT; CDR2 reads FNYEAQ (reference sequence). The length of the CDR3 is 13 residues. CDR3 nucleotides: TGTGCCAGCAGCCGCGGGGGTGGAGAGACCCAGTACTTC. It translates to CASSRGGGETQYF.

This clone was seen a few times. Without the conserved terminal phenylalanine or tryptophan, this CDR3 likely stems from a read error. It is unclear where the CDR3 begins or ends on the DNA, so no DNA is shown, and the CDR3 is as TCRdb lists it. V and J are TRBV30 and TRBJ1-1; TRBD1, the table's D call, lacks a check against the DNA. CDR1 is GTSNPN, CDR2 SVGIG, per germline (reference sequence). The CDR3 is 13 residues long, counting both termini. The CDR3 sequence: CAWSVPPDRLGTV.

The chain couples TRBV9 to TRBJ1-1; weak D call: TRBD1 (5 bases). This CDR3 is 14 amino acids long. Germline loops: CDR1 SGDLS, CDR2 YYNGEE. With 0 bases removed from V and 4 bases from J, the gap between germline ends came to 10 bases. The CDR3 here is CASSVATGGTEAFF. The CDR3 nucleotides are TGTGCCAGCAGCGTAGCTACCGGGGGCACTGAAGCTTTCTTT.

J is TRBJ1-1 and V is TRBV5-1; tentative D call: TRBD1 (6 bases). The ends were cut back, 6 bases at V and 1 base at J, with 10 bases in the middle. CDR1 is SGHRS, CDR2 YFSETQ, per germline. CDR3 length: 13 amino acids. In DNA form, the CDR3 reads TGCGCCAGCAAACGACAGGAGAACACTGAAGCTTTCTTT. This codes for CASKRQENTEAFF.

The rearrangement links TRBV5-6 to TRBJ2-5; no firm D call. This CDR3 has 11 amino acids. Trimming stripped 1 base from V and 4 bases from J, with 2 bases between. Germline V gene sequence: CDR1 SGHDT, CDR2 YYEEEE. CDR3 in amino acids: CASSLIETQYF. The CDR3 nucleotides read TGTGCCAGCAGCTTGATAGAGACCCAGTACTTC.

This chain links TRBV9 with TRBJ2-1; TRBD2 matches 7 bases. V lost 2 bases to trimming and J lost 0 bases; unmatched junction nucleotides: 5. Germline CDR1 and CDR2: SGDLS and YYNGEE. This CDR3 contains 16 residues. The CDR3: CASSVSGASSYNEQFF. The CDR3 bases are TGTGCCAGCAGCGTGAGCGGGGCGAGCTCCTACAATGAGCAGTTCTTC.

The rearrangement joins TRBV15 to TRBJ1-1, with D hard to call. CDR1 is LNHNV, CDR2 YYDKDF, per germline (reference sequence). The CDR3 sequence is 11 residues long. V lost 6 bases to trimming and J lost 8 bases, with 10 bases between them. CDR3 in DNA: TGTGCCACCAGATCAATCATGGAAGCTTTCTTT. This encodes CATRSIMEAFF.

The chain employs TRBV28 and TRBJ2-2; D may be TRBD2 (6 bases). The CDR3 runs to 15 residues. Trimming cost V 2 bases and J 2 bases, with 9 bases left between them. Germline V lookup: CDR1 MDHEN, CDR2 SYDVKM. The CDR3 loop is CASSLQRVNTGELFF. CDR3 DNA: TGTGCCAGCAGTTTACAGCGGGTAAACACCGGGGAGCTGTTTTTT.

The J gene is TRBJ2-2, the V gene TRBV6-5; 8 bases line up with TRBD1. Germline V CDR1 and CDR2: MNHEY, SVGAGI. Trimming cost V 5 bases and J 5 bases; bases outside gene matches: 7. There are 15 residues in the CDR3. CDR3 in amino acids: CASSGGQGRTGELFF. DNA of the CDR3: TGTGCCAGCAGTGGTGGACAGGGAAGAACCGGGGAGCTGTTTTTT.

The V call is TRBV6-1, the J call TRBJ2-5; 12 bases line up with TRBD2. V dropped 6 bases and J dropped 5; count of bases not matched to a gene: 1. Germline loops: CDR1 MNHNS, CDR2 SASEGT. This CDR3 is built from 13 residues. CDR3 nucleotides: TGTGCCAGCAGCGGGACTAGCGGGGAGACCCAGTACTTC. Translation gives CASSGTSGETQYF.

The chain recombines TRBV30 with TRBJ1-1; D gene uncertain. CDR3 length: 11 residues. The germline V gene encodes CDR1 GTSNPN and CDR2 SVGIG (reference sequence). Trimming took off 4 bases at V and 1 base at J, with 4 bases between the two ends. CDR3 residues: CAWNRNTEAFF. In DNA form, the CDR3 reads TGTGCCTGGAATAGGAACACTGAAGCTTTCTTT.

The rearrangement joins TRBV30 to TRBJ1-1; TRBD1 matches at 10 bases. CDR1 GTSNPN and CDR2 SVGIG come from the germline V gene (reference sequence). V trimming: 3 bases; J trimming: 4 bases; junction bases outside the gene matches: 8. CDR3 length equals 15 residues. CDR3 loop: CAWRETGGAGTEAFF. The CDR3 bases are TGTGCCTGGAGGGAGACAGGGGGCGCAGGCACTGAAGCTTTCTTT.

The CDR3 DNA sequence: TGTGCCAGCAGCTCCGGGACTAGCGGGCCCCGAATCCTCTACGAGCAGTACTTC. Translating gives CASSSGTSGPRILYEQYF. The rearrangement uses TRBV7-6 and TRBJ2-7, with TRBD2 matching over 12 bases. The trim removed 4 bases at V and 3 bases at J, leaving 13 bases unmatched. Per the germline V gene, CDR1 is SGHVS and CDR2 is FNYEAQ. The CDR3 has 18 amino acids. The full variable domain, rest sourced from reference TRBV7-6 and TRBJ2-7, is GAGVSQSPRYKVTKRGQDVALRCDPISGHVSLYWYRQALGQGPEFLTYFNYEAQQDKSGLPNDRFSAERPEGSISTLTIQRTEQRDSAMYRCASSSGTSGPRILYEQYFGPGTRLTVT.